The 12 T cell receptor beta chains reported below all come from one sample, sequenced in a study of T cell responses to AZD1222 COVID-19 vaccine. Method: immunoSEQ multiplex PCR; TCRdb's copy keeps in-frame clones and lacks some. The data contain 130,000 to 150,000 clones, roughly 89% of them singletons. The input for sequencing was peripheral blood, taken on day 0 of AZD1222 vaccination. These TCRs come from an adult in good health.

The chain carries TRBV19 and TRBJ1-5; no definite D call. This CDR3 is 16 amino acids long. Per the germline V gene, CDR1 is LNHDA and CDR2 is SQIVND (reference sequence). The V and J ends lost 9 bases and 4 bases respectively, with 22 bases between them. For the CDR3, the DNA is TGTGCCAGCTCAGATCTATGGATGGTTGATAATCAGCCCCAGCATTTT. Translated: CASSDLWMVDNQPQHF.

CDR3 in DNA: TGTGCCAGCAGCTTAGGGGAGTTAGCCACAGATACGCAGTATTTT. Amino acids: CASSLGELATDTQYF. V gene TRBV7-9 combines with J gene TRBJ2-3; a possible D gene is TRBD2 (5 bases). The V end lost 1 base, the J end lost 2 bases, and 10 bases lay between the germline ends. This CDR3 contains 15 residues. Looked up from germline, CDR1 is SEHNR and CDR2 is FQNEAQ (reference sequence).

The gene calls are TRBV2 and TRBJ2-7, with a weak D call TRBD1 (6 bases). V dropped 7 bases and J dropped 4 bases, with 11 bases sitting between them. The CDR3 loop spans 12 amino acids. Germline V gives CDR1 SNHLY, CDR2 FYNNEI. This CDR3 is CASKGGRYEQYF. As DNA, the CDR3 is TGTGCCAGCAAAGGGGGTCGATACGAGCAGTACTTC. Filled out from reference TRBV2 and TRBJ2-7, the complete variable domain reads EPEVTQTPSHQVTQMGQEVILRCVPISNHLYFYWYRQILGQKVEFLVSFYNNEISEKSEIFDDQFSVERPDGSNFTLKIRSTKLEDSAMYFCASKGGRYEQYFGPGTRLTVT.

The CDR3 DNA reads TGTGCCAGCAGTTCGCCCAGACAGGGACCGAACTATGGCTACACCTTC. This gives the protein CASSSPRQGPNYGYTF. The V call is TRBV27, the J call TRBJ1-2; 7 bases map to TRBD1. Germline assignment: CDR1 MNHEY and CDR2 SMNVEV (reference sequence). The trim removed 4 bases at V and 2 bases at J, leaving 10 bases unmatched. The CDR3 runs to 16 residues.

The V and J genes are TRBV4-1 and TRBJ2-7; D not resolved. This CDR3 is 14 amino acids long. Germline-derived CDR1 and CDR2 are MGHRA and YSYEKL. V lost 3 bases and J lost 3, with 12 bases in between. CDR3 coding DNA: TGCGCCAGCAGCCAGCCCGACACGGACTACGAGCAGTACTTC. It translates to CASSQPDTDYEQYF.

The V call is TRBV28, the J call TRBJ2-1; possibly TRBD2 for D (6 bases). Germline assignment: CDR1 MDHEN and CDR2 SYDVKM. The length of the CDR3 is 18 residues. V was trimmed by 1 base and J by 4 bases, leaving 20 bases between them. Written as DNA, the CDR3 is TGTGCCAGCAGTTTATTCGCGGGAACCCTTTCTAAATACAATGAGCAGTTCTTC. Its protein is CASSLFAGTLSKYNEQFF.

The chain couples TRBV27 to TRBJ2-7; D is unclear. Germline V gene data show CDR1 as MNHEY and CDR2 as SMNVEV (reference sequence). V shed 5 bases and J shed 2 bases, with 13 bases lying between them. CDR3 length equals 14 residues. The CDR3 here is CASSPRFSTYEQYF. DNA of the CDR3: TGTGCCAGCAGTCCACGGTTTAGTACCTACGAGCAGTACTTC.

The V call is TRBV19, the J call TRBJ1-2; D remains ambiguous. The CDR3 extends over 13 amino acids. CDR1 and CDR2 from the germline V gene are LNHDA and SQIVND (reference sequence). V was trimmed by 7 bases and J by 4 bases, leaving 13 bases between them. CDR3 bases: TGTGCCAGTAAAGAGCCAGGTTCCTATGGCTACACCTTC. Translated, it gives CASKEPGSYGYTF.

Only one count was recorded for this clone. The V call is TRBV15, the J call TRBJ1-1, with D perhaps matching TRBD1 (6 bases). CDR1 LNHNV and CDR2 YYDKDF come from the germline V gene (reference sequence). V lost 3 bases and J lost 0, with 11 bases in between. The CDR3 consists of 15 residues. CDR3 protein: CATSRNTGLNTEAFF. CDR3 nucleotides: TGTGCCACCAGCAGGAACACAGGGCTGAACACTGAAGCTTTCTTT.

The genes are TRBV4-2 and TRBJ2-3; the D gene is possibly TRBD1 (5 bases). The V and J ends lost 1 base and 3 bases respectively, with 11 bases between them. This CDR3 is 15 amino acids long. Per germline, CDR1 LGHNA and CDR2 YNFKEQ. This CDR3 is CASSQGGEATDTQYF. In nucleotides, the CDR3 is TGTGCCAGCAGCCAAGGGGGCGAAGCGACAGATACGCAGTATTTT.

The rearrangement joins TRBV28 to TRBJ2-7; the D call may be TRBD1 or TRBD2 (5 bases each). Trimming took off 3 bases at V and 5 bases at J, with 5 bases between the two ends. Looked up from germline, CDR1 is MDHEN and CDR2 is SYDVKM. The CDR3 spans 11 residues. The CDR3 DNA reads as TGTGCCAGCAGTTTGGGACACGAGCAGTACTTC. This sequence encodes CASSLGHEQYF.

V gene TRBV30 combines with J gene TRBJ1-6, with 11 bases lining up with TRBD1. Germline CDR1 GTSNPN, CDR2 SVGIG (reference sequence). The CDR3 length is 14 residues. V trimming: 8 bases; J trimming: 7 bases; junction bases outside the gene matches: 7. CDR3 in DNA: TGTGCCCGGCGAGGGACAGGGGGAAATTCACCCCTCCACTTT. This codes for CARRGTGGNSPLHF.